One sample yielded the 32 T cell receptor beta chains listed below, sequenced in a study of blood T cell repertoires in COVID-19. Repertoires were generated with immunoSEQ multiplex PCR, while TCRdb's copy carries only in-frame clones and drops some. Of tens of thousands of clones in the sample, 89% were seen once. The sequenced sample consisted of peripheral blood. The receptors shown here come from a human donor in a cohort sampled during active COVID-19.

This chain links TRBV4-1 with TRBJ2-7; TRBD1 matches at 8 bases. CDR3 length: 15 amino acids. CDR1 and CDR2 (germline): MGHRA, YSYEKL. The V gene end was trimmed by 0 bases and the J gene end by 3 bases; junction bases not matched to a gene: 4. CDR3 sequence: CASSQEGQGGYEQYF. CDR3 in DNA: TGCGCCAGCAGCCAAGAAGGACAGGGCGGCTACGAGCAGTACTTC.

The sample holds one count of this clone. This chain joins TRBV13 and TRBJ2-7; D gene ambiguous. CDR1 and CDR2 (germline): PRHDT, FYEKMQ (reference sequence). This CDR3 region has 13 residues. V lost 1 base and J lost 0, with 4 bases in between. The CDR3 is CASSLDNSYEQYF. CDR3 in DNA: TGTGCCAGCAGCTTAGACAACTCCTACGAGCAGTACTTC.

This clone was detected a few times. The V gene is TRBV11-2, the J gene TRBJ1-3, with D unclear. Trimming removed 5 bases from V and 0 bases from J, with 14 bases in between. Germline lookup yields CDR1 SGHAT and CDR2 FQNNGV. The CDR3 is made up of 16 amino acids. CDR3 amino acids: CASSRRIRGSGNTIYF. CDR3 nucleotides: TGTGCCAGCAGCCGGAGGATCCGGGGCTCTGGAAACACCATATATTTT.

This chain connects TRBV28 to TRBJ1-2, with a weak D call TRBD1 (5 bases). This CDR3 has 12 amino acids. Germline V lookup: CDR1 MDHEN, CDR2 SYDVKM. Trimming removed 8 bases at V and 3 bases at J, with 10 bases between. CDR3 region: CASAWGDYGYTF. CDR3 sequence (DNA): TGTGCCAGCGCGTGGGGCGACTATGGCTACACCTTC.

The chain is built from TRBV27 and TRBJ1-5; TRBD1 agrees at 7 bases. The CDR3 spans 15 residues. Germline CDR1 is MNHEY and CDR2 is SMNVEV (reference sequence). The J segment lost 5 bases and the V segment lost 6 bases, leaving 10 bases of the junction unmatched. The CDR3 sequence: CASSPYDREDQPQHF. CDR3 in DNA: TGTGCCAGCAGCCCCTACGACAGGGAGGATCAGCCCCAGCATTTT.

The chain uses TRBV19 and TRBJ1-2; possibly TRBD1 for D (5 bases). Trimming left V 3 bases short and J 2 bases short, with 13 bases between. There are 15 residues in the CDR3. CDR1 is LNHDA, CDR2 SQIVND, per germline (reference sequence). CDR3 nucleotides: TGTGCCAGTAGTATTGATTGGTCAGGGAACTATGGCTACACCTTC. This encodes CASSIDWSGNYGYTF. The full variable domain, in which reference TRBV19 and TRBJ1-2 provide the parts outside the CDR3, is DGGITQSPKYLFRKEGQNVTLSCEQNLNHDAMYWYRQDPGQGLRLIYYSQIVNDFQKGDIAEGYSVSREKKESFPLTVTSAQKNPTAFYLCASSIDWSGNYGYTFGSGTRLTVV.

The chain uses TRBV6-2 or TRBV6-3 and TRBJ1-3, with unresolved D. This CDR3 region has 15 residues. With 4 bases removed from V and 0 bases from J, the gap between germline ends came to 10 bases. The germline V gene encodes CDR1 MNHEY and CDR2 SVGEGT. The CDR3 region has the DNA TGTGCCAGCAGTTCCTCCCGTTCCTCTGGAAACACCATATATTTT. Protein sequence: CASSSSRSSGNTIYF.

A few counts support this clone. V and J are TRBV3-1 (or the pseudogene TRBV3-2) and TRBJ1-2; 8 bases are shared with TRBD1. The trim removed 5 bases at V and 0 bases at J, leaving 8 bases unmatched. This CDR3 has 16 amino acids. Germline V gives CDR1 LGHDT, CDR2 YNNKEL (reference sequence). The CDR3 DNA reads TGTGCCAGCAGCTATCAGGGGGCTGAAGCTAACTATGGCTACACCTTC. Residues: CASSYQGAEANYGYTF.

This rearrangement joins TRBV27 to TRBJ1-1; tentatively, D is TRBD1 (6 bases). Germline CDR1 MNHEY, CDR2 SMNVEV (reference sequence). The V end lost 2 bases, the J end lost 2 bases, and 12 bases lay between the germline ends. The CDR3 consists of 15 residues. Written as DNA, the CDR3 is TGTGCCAGCAGTTTAAGCGGCAGGGGTAACACTGAAGCTTTCTTT. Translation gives CASSLSGRGNTEAFF.

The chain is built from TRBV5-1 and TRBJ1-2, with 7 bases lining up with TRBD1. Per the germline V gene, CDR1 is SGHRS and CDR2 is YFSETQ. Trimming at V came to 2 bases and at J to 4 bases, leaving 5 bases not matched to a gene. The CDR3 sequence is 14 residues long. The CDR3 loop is CASSFGQETYGYTF. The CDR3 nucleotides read TGCGCCAGCAGCTTCGGACAGGAAACCTATGGCTACACCTTC.

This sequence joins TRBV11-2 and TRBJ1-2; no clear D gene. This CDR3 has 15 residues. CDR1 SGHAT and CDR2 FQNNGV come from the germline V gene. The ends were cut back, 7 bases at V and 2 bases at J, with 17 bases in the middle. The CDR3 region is CASNQLRTPNYGYTF. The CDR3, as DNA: TGTGCCAGCAACCAATTAAGAACTCCAAACTATGGCTACACCTTC.

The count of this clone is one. The CDR3: CASSRTGLATNEKLFF. The CDR3 nucleotides are TGCGCCAGCAGCCGGACAGGGTTGGCAACTAATGAAAAACTGTTTTTT. The chain uses TRBV5-1 and TRBJ1-4, with 8 bases lining up with TRBD1. V was clipped by 4 bases and J by 0 bases; unmatched bases: 5. This CDR3 has 16 residues. The germline V gene encodes CDR1 SGHRS and CDR2 YFSETQ.

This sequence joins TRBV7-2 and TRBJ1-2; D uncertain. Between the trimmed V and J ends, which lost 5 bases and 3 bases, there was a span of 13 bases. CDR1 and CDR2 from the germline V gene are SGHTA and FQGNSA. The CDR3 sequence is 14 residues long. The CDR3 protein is CASSPRWRDYGYTF. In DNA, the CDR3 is TGTGCCAGCAGCCCAAGGTGGAGGGACTATGGCTACACCTTC.

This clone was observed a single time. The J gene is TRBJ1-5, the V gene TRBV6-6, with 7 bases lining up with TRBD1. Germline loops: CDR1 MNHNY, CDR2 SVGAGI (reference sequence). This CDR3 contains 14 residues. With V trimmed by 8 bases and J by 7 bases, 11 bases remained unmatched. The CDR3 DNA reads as TGTGCCAGCCACGGGACAGTGGTTGGGCAGCCCCAGCATTTT. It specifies CASHGTVVGQPQHF.

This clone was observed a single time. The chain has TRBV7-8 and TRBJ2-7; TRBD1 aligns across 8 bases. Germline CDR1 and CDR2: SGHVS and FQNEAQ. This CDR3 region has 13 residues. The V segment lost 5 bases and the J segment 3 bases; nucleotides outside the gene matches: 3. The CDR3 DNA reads TGTGCCAGCAGCCCAGGACAGGGCTACGAGCAGTACTTC. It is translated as CASSPGQGYEQYF.

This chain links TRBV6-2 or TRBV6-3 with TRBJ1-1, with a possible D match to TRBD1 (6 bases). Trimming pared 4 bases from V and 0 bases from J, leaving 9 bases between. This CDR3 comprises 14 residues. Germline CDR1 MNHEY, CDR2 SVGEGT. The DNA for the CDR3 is TGTGCCAGCAGTTTACAGGGAGTGAACACTGAAGCTTTCTTT. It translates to CASSLQGVNTEAFF.

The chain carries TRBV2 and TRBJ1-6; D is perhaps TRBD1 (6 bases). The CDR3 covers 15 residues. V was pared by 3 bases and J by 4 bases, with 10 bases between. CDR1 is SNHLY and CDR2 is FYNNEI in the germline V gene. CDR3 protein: CASSDQGMYNSPLHF. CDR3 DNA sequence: TGTGCCAGCAGTGACCAGGGGATGTATAATTCACCCCTCCACTTT.

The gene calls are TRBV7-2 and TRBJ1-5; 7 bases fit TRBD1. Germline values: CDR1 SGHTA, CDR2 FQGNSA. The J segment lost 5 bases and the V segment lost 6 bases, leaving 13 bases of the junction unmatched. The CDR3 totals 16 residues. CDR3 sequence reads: CASSKAGGFGYQPQHF. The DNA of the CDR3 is TGTGCCAGCAGTAAGGCAGGGGGATTTGGGTATCAGCCCCAGCATTTT.

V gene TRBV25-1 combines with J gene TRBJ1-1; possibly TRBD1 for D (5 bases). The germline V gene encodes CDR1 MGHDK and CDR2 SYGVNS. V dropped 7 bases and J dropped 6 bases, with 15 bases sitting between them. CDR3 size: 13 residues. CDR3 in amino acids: CASTRGGGAEAFF. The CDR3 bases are TGTGCCAGCACGCGGGGCGGAGGTGCTGAAGCTTTCTTT.

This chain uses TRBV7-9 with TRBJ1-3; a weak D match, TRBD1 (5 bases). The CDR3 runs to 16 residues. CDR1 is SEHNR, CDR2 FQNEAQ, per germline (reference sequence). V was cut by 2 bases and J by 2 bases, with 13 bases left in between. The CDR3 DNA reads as TGTGCCAGCAGCTTATTAGGAGGGACGCCTGGAAACACCATATATTTT. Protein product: CASSLLGGTPGNTIYF.

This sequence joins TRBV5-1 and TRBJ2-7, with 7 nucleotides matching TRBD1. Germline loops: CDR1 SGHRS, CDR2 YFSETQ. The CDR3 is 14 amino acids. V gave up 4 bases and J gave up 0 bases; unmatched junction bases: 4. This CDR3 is CASSPNRGSYEQYF. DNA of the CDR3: TGCGCCAGCAGCCCTAACAGGGGCTCCTACGAGCAGTACTTC.

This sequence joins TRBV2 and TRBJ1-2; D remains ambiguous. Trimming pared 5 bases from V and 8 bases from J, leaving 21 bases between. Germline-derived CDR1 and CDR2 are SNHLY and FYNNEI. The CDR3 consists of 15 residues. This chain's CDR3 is CASSLNPGSRGGYTF. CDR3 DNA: TGTGCCAGCAGTCTTAACCCGGGCAGCCGGGGAGGCTACACCTTC.

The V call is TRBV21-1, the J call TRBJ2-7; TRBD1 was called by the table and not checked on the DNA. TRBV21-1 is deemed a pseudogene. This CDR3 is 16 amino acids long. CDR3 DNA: TGTGCCAGCAGCAAGGGGTCGACAGGGACGAACTGCGAGCAGTACTTC. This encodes CASSKGSTGTNCEQYF.

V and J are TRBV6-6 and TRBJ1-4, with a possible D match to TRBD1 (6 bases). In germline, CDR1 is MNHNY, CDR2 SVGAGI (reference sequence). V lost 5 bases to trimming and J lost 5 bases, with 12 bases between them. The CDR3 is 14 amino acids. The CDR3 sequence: CASSLGQQNEKLFF. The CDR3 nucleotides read TGTGCCAGCAGTCTAGGACAGCAAAATGAAAAACTGTTTTTT.

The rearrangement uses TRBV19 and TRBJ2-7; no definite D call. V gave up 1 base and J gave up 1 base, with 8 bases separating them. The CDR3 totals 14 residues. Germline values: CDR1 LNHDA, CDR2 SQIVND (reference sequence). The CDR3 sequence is CASSIALRSYEQYF. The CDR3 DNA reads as TGTGCCAGTAGTATAGCCTTGAGGTCCTACGAGCAGTACTTC. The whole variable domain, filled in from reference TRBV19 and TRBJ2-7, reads DGGITQSPKYLFRKEGQNVTLSCEQNLNHDAMYWYRQDPGQGLRLIYYSQIVNDFQKGDIAEGYSVSREKKESFPLTVTSAQKNPTAFYLCASSIALRSYEQYFGPGTRLTVT.

CDR3 coding DNA: TGTGCCAGCAGTTTCGGACAGCACTATGGCTACACCTTC. Its protein product is CASSFGQHYGYTF. The rearrangement links TRBV12-3 or TRBV12-4 to TRBJ1-2, with D maybe TRBD1 (6 bases). This CDR3 comprises 13 residues. Deletions cut 3 bases from V and 3 bases from J, with 8 bases between.

The CDR3 DNA reads as TGCAGCGCCGCCTGGGGACAGGGGCATTACGAGCAGTACTTC. Its protein is CSAAWGQGHYEQYF. The chain links TRBV29-1 to TRBJ2-7; 10 nucleotides line up with TRBD1. The length of the CDR3 is 14 residues. Unmatched junction bases numbered 10, after V lost 7 bases and J lost 4 bases. Germline V gives CDR1 SQVTM, CDR2 ANQGSEA.

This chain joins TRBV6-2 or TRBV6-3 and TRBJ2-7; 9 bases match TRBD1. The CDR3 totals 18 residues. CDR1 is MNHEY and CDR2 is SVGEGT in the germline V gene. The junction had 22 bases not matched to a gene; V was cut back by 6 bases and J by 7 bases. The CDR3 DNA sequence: TGTGCCAGCAGCTCAAGAGCGTACCGGGACAGGGCAATCAGGGAGCAGTACTTC. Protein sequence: CASSSRAYRDRAIREQYF.

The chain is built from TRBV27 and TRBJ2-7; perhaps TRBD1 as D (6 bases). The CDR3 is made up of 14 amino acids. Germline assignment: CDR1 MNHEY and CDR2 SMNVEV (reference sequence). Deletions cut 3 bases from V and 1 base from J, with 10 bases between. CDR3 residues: CASSLGAPSYEQYF. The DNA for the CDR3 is TGTGCCAGCAGTTTGGGGGCCCCATCCTACGAGCAGTACTTC.

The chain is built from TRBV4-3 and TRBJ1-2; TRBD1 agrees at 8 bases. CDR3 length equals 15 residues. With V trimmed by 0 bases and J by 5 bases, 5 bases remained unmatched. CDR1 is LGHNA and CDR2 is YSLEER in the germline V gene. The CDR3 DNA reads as TGCGCCAGCAGCCAAGATAGACAGGGGAGGTATGGCTACACCTTC. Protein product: CASSQDRQGRYGYTF.

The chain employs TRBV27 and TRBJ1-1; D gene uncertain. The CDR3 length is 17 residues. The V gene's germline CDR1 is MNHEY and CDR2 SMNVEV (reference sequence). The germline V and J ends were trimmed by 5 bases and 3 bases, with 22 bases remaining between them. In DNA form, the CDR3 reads TGTGCCAGCAGTCTCCACGGACCCACGAGGGTGGACACTGAAGCTTTCTTT. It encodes CASSLHGPTRVDTEAFF.

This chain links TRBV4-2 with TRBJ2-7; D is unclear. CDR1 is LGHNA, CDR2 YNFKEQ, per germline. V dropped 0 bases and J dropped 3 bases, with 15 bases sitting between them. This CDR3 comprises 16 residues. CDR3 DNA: TGTGCCAGCAGCCAAGATCATGGCAGGCCCCTCTACGAGCAGTACTTC. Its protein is CASSQDHGRPLYEQYF.